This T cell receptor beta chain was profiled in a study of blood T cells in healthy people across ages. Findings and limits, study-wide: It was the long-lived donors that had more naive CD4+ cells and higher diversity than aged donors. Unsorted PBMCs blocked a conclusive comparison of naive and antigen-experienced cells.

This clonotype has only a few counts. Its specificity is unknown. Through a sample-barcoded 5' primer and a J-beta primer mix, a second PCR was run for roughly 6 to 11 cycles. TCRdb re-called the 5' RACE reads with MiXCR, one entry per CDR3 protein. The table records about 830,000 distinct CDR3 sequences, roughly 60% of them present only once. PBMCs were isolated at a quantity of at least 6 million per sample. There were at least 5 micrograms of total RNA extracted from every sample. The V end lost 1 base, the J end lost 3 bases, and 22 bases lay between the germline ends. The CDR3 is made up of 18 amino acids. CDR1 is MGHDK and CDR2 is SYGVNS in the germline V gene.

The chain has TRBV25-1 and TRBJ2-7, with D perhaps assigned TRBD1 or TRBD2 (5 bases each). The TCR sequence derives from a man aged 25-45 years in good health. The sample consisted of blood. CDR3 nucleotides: TGTGCCAGCAGTGAATTCGGGATCCGCGCAACAGGCAACTACGAGCAGTACTTC. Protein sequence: CASSEFGIRATGNYEQYF.